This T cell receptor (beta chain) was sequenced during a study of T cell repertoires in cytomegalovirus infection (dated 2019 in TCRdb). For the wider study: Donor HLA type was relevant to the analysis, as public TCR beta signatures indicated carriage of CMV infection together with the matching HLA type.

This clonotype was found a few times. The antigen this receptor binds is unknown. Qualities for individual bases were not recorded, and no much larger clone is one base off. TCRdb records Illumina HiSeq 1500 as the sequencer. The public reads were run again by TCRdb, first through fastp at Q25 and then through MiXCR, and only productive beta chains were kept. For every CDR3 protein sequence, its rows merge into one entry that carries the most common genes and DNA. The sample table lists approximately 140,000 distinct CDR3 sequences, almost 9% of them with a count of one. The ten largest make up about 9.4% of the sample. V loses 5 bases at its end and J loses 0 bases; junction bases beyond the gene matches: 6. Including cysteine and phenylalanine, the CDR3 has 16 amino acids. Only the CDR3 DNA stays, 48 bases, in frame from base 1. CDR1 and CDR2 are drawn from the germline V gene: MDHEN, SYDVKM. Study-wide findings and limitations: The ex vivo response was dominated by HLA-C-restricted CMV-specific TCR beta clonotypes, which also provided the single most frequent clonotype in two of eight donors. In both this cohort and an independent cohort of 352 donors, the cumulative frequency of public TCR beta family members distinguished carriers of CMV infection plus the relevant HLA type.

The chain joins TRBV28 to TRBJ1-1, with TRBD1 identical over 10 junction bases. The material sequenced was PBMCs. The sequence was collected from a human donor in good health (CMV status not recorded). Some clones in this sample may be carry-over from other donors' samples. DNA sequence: TGTGCCAGCAGTATAAGGACAGGGGGGATGAACACTGAAGCTTTCTTT. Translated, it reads CASSIRTGGMNTEAFF.